The rows below give T cell receptor beta chains drawn from one sample of a study of blood T cell repertoires in COVID-19. This table comes from immunoSEQ multiplex PCR, and its TCRdb copy is limited to in-frame clones, with some not included. The sample holds fewer than 500,000 clones, around 87% seen once. Specimen: PBMCs or T cells enriched from blood (not recorded which). The origin of the receptors is a man in his thirties or forties who had recovered from COVID-19. Both conserved end residues are part of each CDR3. The D gene is left open where the match is weak. Clone sizes are given selectively: once, few, many, or a class where the clone is expanded.

j_gene,v_gene,d_gene,abundance,CDR3aa,CDR3nt
TRBJ1-2,TRBV6-1,TRBD1,-,CASSEPPGTGGPYGYTF,TGTGCCAGCAGTGAACCACCCGGGACAGGGGGACCCTATGGCTACACCTTC
TRBJ1-2,TRBV5-5,-,-,CASSQTDQVPYGYTF,TGTGCCAGCAGCCAGACAGATCAGGTTCCCTATGGCTACACCTTC
TRBJ2-1,TRBV7-6,-,-,CASSLRVVNNEQFF,TGTGCCAGCAGCTTACGGGTCGTTAACAATGAGCAGTTCTTC
TRBJ1-4,TRBV19,TRBD1,-,CASSPDRGHPTNEKLFF,TGTGCCAGTAGTCCGGACAGGGGACACCCAACTAATGAAAAACTGTTTTTT
TRBJ2-1,TRBV27,TRBD1,once,CASSLWDSHNEQFF,TGTGCCAGCAGTTTATGGGACAGTCACAATGAGCAGTTCTTC
TRBJ1-4,TRBV7-8,-,-,CASSPYPGQRLTATNEKLFF,TGTGCCAGCAGCCCTTACCCGGGACAACGACTTACAGCAACTAATGAAAAACTGTTTTTT
TRBJ2-4,TRBV7-2,-,-,CASSPQTGFGNIQYF,TGTGCCAGCAGCCCTCAGACCGGGTTCGGGAACATTCAGTACTTC
TRBJ2-2,TRBV5-4,TRBD1,-,CASSPRQGTDANTGELFF,TGTGCCAGCAGCCCTCGACAGGGGACAGACGCGAACACCGGGGAGCTGTTTTTT
TRBJ2-1,TRBV24-1,TRBD1,-,CATSDPGGSYNEQFF,TGTGCCACCAGTGATCCAGGGGGCTCCTACAATGAGCAGTTCTTC
TRBJ1-4,TRBV3-1/TRBV3-2,-,-,CASSLSGRGKEKLFF,TGTGCCAGCAGCCTTTCAGGGCGGGGAAAAGAAAAACTGTTTTTT
TRBJ1-2,TRBV10-3,-,-,CAISGGSGDSSLGIYGYTF,TGTGCCATCAGTGGAGGTAGTGGGGACTCCTCCCTGGGGATATATGGCTACACCTTC
TRBJ2-7,TRBV12-5,-,-,CASGLVISGVISYEQYF,TGTGCTAGTGGTTTGGTAATATCGGGTGTAATATCCTACGAGCAGTACTTC
TRBJ2-7,TRBV4-1,TRBD2,-,CASSQWEGILYEQYF,TGCGCCAGCAGCCAATGGGAGGGGATCCTATACGAGCAGTACTTC
TRBJ1-1,TRBV6-4,-,-,CASSDSSKGTEAFF,TGTGCCAGCAGTGACTCGAGTAAGGGGACTGAAGCTTTCTTT
TRBJ2-6,TRBV15,-,-,CATSRLTGYEDNVLTF,TGTGCCACCAGCAGACTTACAGGGTACGAGGACAACGTCCTGACTTTC
TRBJ2-2,TRBV10-3,-,-,CAMRTASNTGELFF,TGTGCCATGAGGACAGCCTCGAACACCGGGGAGCTGTTTTTT
TRBJ2-3,TRBV20-1,-,-,CSASSIPADTQYF,TGCAGTGCTAGTTCCATCCCGGCAGATACGCAGTATTTT
TRBJ1-2,TRBV10-3,-,once,CAISESGPGYGYTF,TGTGCCATCAGTGAGTCAGGGCCGGGGTATGGCTACACCTTC
TRBJ1-2,TRBV6-4,TRBD1,-,CASRRDEAGGYGYTF,TGTGCCAGCAGGAGAGATGAGGCAGGGGGCTATGGCTACACCTTC
TRBJ2-3,TRBV12-3/TRBV12-4,-,once,CASSPVSTDTQYF,TGTGCCAGCAGCCCGGTCAGCACAGATACGCAGTATTTT
TRBJ2-7,TRBV6-1,-,-,CASSESSTATYEQYF,TGTGCCAGCAGTGAATCATCGACTGCGACCTACGAGCAGTACTTC
TRBJ2-5,TRBV4-2,TRBD2,-,CASRKTSGGAEETQYF,TGTGCCAGCAGAAAGACTAGCGGGGGGGCCGAGGAGACCCAGTACTTC
TRBJ1-2,TRBV30,TRBD1,few,CAWGRDRPYGYTF,TGTGCCTGGGGCCGGGACAGACCCTATGGCTACACCTTC
TRBJ2-5,TRBV2,-,-,CASGGSVSIGETQYF,TGTGCCAGCGGGGGCAGCGTCTCAATTGGAGAGACCCAGTACTTC
TRBJ1-1,TRBV12-3/TRBV12-4,-,-,CASSLTPRPAFF,TGTGCCAGCAGCCTCACCCCGAGGCCAGCTTTCTTT
TRBJ2-1,TRBV9,-,-,CASSVGGSETYNEQFF,TGTGCCAGCAGCGTAGGGGGCTCCGAAACTTACAATGAGCAGTTCTTC
TRBJ1-6,TRBV10-3,TRBD1,-,CAISESGTGYNSPLHF,TGTGCCATCAGTGAGTCGGGGACAGGGTATAATTCACCCCTCCACTTT